This T cell receptor (beta chain) emerged from a study of shared clonotypes between healthy human individuals. Whole-study context: Researchers assigned three CD4 naive, three CD4 memory, two CD8 naive and one CD8 memory plate to each donor.

V lost 0 bases and J lost 5; bases outside the gene matches: 4. This CDR3 region has 17 residues. The V gene's germline CDR1 is SGHNT and CDR2 YYREEE (reference sequence). Profiling relied on immunoSEQ multiplex PCR, and the TCRdb table lists in-frame clones only, not all of them. The sample lists hundreds of thousands of clones; less than 85% were seen once. The clonotype originates from a woman aged 25 to 39 in good health. This chain uses TRBV5-4 with TRBJ2-2; 13 nucleotides agree with TRBD2. Source material: memory CD4+ T cells sorted from blood. The subset denotes: CD45RA-negative fraction. The CDR3 loop reads CASSLGGLAGQTGELFF. CDR3 bases: TGTGCCAGCAGCTTGGGGGGACTAGCGGGGCAGACCGGGGAGCTGTTTTTT.